These T cell receptor beta chains were read from a single sample in a study of radiotherapy plus CTLA-4 blockade in lung cancer. The data were produced by immunoSEQ multiplex PCR, yet TCRdb's version contains in-frame clones alone and is incomplete. The table has 50,000 or so clones, around 77% seen once. The sequencing used peripheral blood, collected from a patient treated with radiotherapy plus ipilimumab. The receptors stem from a human donor with non-small cell lung cancer who had stable disease on radiotherapy plus ipilimumab. CDR3s leave out the opening cysteine and the closing phenylalanine or tryptophan.

v_call: TRBV2; cdr3_aa: ASSSDRTSTDTQY
v_call: TRBV14; cdr3_aa: ASSQVGQLTGELF
v_call: TRBV10-3; cdr3_aa: AISESVGLTLRAYEQY
v_call: TRBV9; cdr3_aa: ASSATGAIGGNTIY
v_call: TRBV19; cdr3_aa: ASSTRTGDNQPQH
v_call: TRBV9; cdr3_aa: ASSVDVGDFYIQY
v_call: TRBV7-9; cdr3_aa: ASSWGTDTQY
v_call: TRBV6-1; cdr3_aa: ASSEAWGVNTEAF
v_call: TRBV10-3; cdr3_aa: AISRGTDQIQY
v_call: TRBV5-1; cdr3_aa: ASSPWTVWGEKLF